The next 5 T cell receptor beta chains were all read from a single sample in a study of response to subunit inactivated influenza vaccine. Via MiXCR, TCRdb re-called the RT-PCR reads, giving one row per CDR3 protein. Of 650,000 to 700,000 distinct CDR3 sequences in the sample, 15% to 19% were seen once. The material sequenced was PBMCs from blood, taken approximately 13 days after vaccination. The receptors here all came from a man aged 50 to 60 who received an inactivated influenza vaccine.

This clonotype has only a few counts. The CDR3 is CASSYSRGSNYGYTF. Here the CDR3 DNA reads TGTGCCAGCAGTTACTCGAGGGGATCTAACTATGGCTACACCTTC. J is TRBJ1-2 and V is TRBV6-5; perhaps TRBD1 as D (5 bases). Germline V CDR1 and CDR2: MNHEY, SVGAGI. The CDR3 runs to 15 residues. Trimming took off 0 bases at V and 0 bases at J, with 8 bases between the two ends.

This clonotype has a count of ten or more. The chain joins TRBV11-2 to TRBJ2-3; D gene ambiguous. The CDR3 totals 13 residues. Germline assignment: CDR1 SGHAT and CDR2 FQNNGV. Deletions cut 5 bases from V and 2 bases from J, with 8 bases between. In DNA, the CDR3 is TGTGCCAGCAGCCAAGAACACACAGATACGCAGTATTTT. The encoded protein is CASSQEHTDTQYF.

This clonotype was seen a handful of times. The chain joins TRBV10-3 to TRBJ1-2, with D unresolved. The CDR3 sequence is 15 residues long. V was clipped by 0 bases and J by 8 bases, with 16 bases between them. Germline CDR1 ENHRY, CDR2 SYGVKD. CDR3 nucleotides: TGTGCCATCAGTGAGTCATCGGTCCCCAGGAAAGGCTACACCTTC. Amino acid sequence: CAISESSVPRKGYTF.

The CDR3 is CASSTDRTDNEQFF. The CDR3 DNA follows: TGCGCCAGCAGCACCGACAGGACAGACAATGAGCAGTTCTTC. V gene TRBV5-1 combines with J gene TRBJ2-1; a weak D match, TRBD1 (6 bases). Germline CDR1 and CDR2: SGHRS and YFSETQ. The CDR3 consists of 14 residues. V was shortened by 4 bases and J by 5 bases, with 13 bases between the two germline ends.

The rearrangement links TRBV5-6 to TRBJ2-7, with a tentative D call TRBD1 (6 bases). The V end was cut by 3 bases, the J end by 6 bases, with 10 bases between. Per the germline V gene, CDR1 is SGHDT and CDR2 is YYEEEE. The length of the CDR3 is 12 residues. This CDR3 is CASSSYRVEQYF. The CDR3, as DNA: TGTGCCAGCAGCTCCTACAGGGTCGAGCAGTACTTC.